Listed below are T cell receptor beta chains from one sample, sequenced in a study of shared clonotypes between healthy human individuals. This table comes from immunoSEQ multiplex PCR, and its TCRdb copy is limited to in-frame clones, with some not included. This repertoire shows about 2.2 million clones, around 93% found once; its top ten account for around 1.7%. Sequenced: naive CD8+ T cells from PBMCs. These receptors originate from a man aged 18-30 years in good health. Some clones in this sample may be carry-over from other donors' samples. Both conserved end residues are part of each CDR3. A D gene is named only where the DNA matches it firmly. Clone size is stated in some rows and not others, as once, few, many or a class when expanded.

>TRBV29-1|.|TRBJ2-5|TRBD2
TGCAGCGTTGAAGGGGCTAGCGGGAGCAAAGAGACCCAGTACTTC
CSVEGASGSKETQYF
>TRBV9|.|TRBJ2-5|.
TGTGCCAGCAGCGTGGGAGGACAAGAGACCCAGTACTTC
CASSVGGQETQYF
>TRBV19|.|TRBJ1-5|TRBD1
TGTGCCAGTAGTATAATAGGGACAGGGGATTATAGCAATCAGCCCCAGCATTTT
CASSIIGTGDYSNQPQHF
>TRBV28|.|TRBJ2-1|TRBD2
TGTGCCAGCAGTTTAGCCCTAGCGGGACATGAGCAGTTCTTC
CASSLALAGHEQFF
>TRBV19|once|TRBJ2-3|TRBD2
TGTGCCAGTAGTCAGAGCGGGACGGGGGTGGATACGCAGTATTTT
CASSQSGTGVDTQYF
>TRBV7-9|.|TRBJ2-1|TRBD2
TGTGCCAGCAGCTTATCCCCAGCGGGAGACAATGAGCAGTTCTTC
CASSLSPAGDNEQFF
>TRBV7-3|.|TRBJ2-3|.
TGTGCCAGCAGCTTAGCAGGGACTCGAGATACGCAGTATTTT
CASSLAGTRDTQYF
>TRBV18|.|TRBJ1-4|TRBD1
TGTGCCAGCTCACCACCCCGAGGGACAGGTGATGAAAAACTGTTTTTT
CASSPPRGTGDEKLFF
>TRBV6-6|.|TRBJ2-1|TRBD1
TGTGCCAGCAGTTACAAGGGACAGGGGCCCAATGAGCAGTTCTTC
CASSYKGQGPNEQFF
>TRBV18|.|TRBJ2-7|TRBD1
TGTGCCAGCTCACCACGTACAGGGGTACGTTACGAGCAGTACTTC
CASSPRTGVRYEQYF
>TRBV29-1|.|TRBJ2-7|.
TGCAGCGTTGCCCTCAACTCCTACGAGCAGTACTTC
CSVALNSYEQYF